This T cell receptor (beta chain) was sequenced in a study of OX40 agonist ivuxolimab in advanced cancers. Context from the whole study: Ivuxolimab, which targeted the costimulatory receptor OX40 (CD134), was an agonistic, fully human IgG2 monoclonal antibody. The paper describes the monotherapy dose-escalation part (N of about 50 patients) of the phase I trial of ivuxolimab. Three dose-escalation patients achieved partial responses, one with hepatocellular carcinoma and two with cutaneous melanoma. Prior anti-PD-1, anti-PD-L1 or anti-CTLA-4 therapy was permitted, and checkpoint inhibitors had been received by approximately 39% of dose-escalation patients. Peripheral TCRbeta sequencing aimed to test whether ivuxolimab altered TCR sequence diversity and caused clonal T-cell expansion. In the dose-escalation cohort, around 80% of patients were male, and the mean age was roughly 56 years with a range of roughly 20 to 79. Intravenous ivuxolimab was administered to patients every 2 weeks at six dose levels: 0.01, 0.1, 0.3, 1.5, 3 and 10 mg/kg. Of the roughly 50 dose-escalation patients, hepatocellular carcinoma was present in about 19, melanoma in roughly 15, renal cell carcinoma in 9 and head and neck cancer in 9. What the work shows at the level of the full study, not this receptor alone: After ivuxolimab, expanded clones were on average more numerous among CD8+ T cells than among CD4+ T cells. Antigen specificity was not determined for the clonally expanded peripheral T cells. In partial responders in the 0.1-3.0 mg/kg groups, normalized peripheral clonal expansion was found to be among the lowest, especially among CD8+ T cells. At doses of 0.1 to 3.0 mg/kg, clonal expansion of both CD4+ and CD8+ blood T cells was observed from baseline to week 6. Low levels of normalized T-cell clonal expansion were also seen in some patients who did not respond.

The germline V gene yields SGHTA for CDR1 and FQGNSA for CDR2. The CDR3 goes from the cysteine to the phenylalanine over 13 residues. Only CDR3 DNA is held: 39 bases, read in frame from base 1. Trimming at the junction amounts to 6 bases on V and 0 bases on J, and the germline ends lie 7 bases apart. In its sample, this clone was seen once. Which antigen it targets is not known. Per-base quality was not reported, and no clone a single base away is much larger than it. The trial excluded patients who had a history of autoimmune disease or who were on systemic immunosuppression. Peripheral blood for TCR sequencing was collected from all dose cohorts at baseline, on cycle 4 day 1, and on cycle 7 day 1. Samples came from an open-label, multicenter, first-in-human phase I dose-escalation trial of ivuxolimab. The trial enrolled adults with locally advanced or metastatic head and neck squamous cell, hepatocellular, melanoma or renal cell carcinoma. Before TCR sequencing, CD4+ T cells and CD8+ T cells were sorted from peripheral blood as separate populations.

Genomic DNA was isolated from the sorted cells so that the TCRbeta CDR3 region could be sequenced. TCRbeta CDR3 regions were sequenced using the immunoSEQ Assay. In TCRdb, the immuneACCESS table is reduced to in-frame sequences with V and J assigned. These tables do not hold every clone; where another copy was compared, an unresolved V gene accounts for under half, and the others remain unexplained. Present in this sample are some 60,000 clones, about 85% of which were seen just once. Of the sample, about 3.9% is held by the ten largest clones. The sample consisted of CD4+ or CD8+ T cells sorted from blood, taken in a trial of the OX40 agonist ivuxolimab. The chain is encoded by TRBV7-2 joined to TRBJ2-3; the D segment is perhaps TRBD1 or TRBD2, each sharing 5 matched bases. The receptor was derived from an adult with an advanced solid tumor such as melanoma, head and neck, liver or kidney cancer. The sequence in DNA is TGTGCCAGCAGGGGACCTAGCACAGATACGCAGTATTTT. The encoded protein is CASRGPSTDTQYF.